These 17 T cell receptor beta chains were all obtained from the same sample, sequenced in a study of blood T cells in healthy people across ages. Together with a sample-barcoded 5' primer, a J-beta primer mix was included in a second PCR lasting about 6 to 12 cycles. A single record per CDR3 protein comes from TCRdb applying MiXCR to the 5' RACE reads. The repertoire holds around 1,000,000 distinct CDR3 sequences, with 35% to 40% as singletons. Sequencing was carried out using blood. The source of these receptors is a man aged 18 to 29 in good health.

J is TRBJ2-3 and V is TRBV4-1, with 11 bases identical to TRBD2. This CDR3 has 16 amino acids. Germline CDR1 is MGHRA and CDR2 is YSYEKL. V lost 3 bases to trimming and J lost 10 bases; unmatched junction nucleotides: 12. The CDR3 here is CASSQNPRTSGFPQYF. CDR3 nucleotide sequence: TGCGCCAGCAGCCAGAATCCGAGGACTAGCGGGTTTCCGCAGTATTTT.

V is TRBV9 and J is TRBJ1-4; TRBD1 matches at 7 bases. The V segment lost 3 bases and the J segment 7 bases; nucleotides outside the gene matches: 6. The CDR3 contains 14 residues. Germline values: CDR1 SGDLS, CDR2 YYNGEE. The DNA for the CDR3 is TGTGCCAGCAGCGGACAGGGAAAGGGTGAAAAACTGTTTTTT. It translates to CASSGQGKGEKLFF.

The V gene is TRBV20-1, the J gene TRBJ1-6; weak D call: TRBD1 (5 bases). The CDR3 runs to 14 residues. Between the trimmed V and J ends, which lost 6 bases and 9 bases, there was a span of 18 bases. CDR1 and CDR2 (germline): DFQATT, SNEGSKA (reference sequence). CDR3 sequence: CSATQGYPSSPLHF. The CDR3 coding sequence is TGCAGTGCAACCCAGGGATATCCTTCTTCACCCCTCCACTTT.

This rearrangement joins TRBV4-2 to TRBJ2-3, with 12 bases identical to TRBD2. The CDR3 covers 15 residues. Germline values: CDR1 LGHNA, CDR2 YNFKEQ. J gave up 5 bases and V 5 bases, and 5 bases lay outside the gene matches. CDR3 residues: CASSEGGLAGDTQYF. The DNA of the CDR3 is TGTGCCAGCAGCGAGGGGGGACTAGCGGGAGATACGCAGTATTTT.

The V and J genes are TRBV30 and TRBJ1-2; D not resolved. The CDR3 has 12 amino acids. Germline V gene data show CDR1 as GTSNPN and CDR2 as SVGIG (reference sequence). Trimming stripped 0 bases from V and 8 bases from J, with 10 bases between. CDR3 DNA: TGTGCCTGGAGTGTACTTTGGAGCGGCTACACCTTC. This translates into CAWSVLWSGYTF.

The chain joins TRBV27 to TRBJ2-7; D possibly uses TRBD1 or TRBD2 (5 bases each). The end of the DNA fits TRBJ2-5 better, so the J call may be wrong. CDR1 is MNHEY, CDR2 SMNVEV, per germline (reference sequence). This CDR3 spans 14 amino acids. DNA of the CDR3: TGTGCCAGCAGTTTCCGGGCCGAGGGGGAGACCCAGTACTTC. It yields the protein CASSFRAEGETQYF.

This clonotype was observed at least ten times. The DNA for the CDR3 is TGTGCCAGCACCGAACTGGGTCTCAACTATGGCTACACCTTC. This codes for CASTELGLNYGYTF. This chain uses TRBV4-2 with TRBJ1-2; D gene uncertain. Germline V gene sequence: CDR1 LGHNA, CDR2 YNFKEQ. The CDR3 extends over 14 amino acids. The germline V and J ends were trimmed by 7 bases and 2 bases, with 14 bases remaining between them.

The rearrangement links TRBV20-1 to TRBJ2-1; TRBD1 aligns across 10 bases. J lost 6 bases, V lost 0 bases, and 2 bases had no gene match. The CDR3 contains 14 residues. Germline CDR1 and CDR2: DFQATT and SNEGSKA (reference sequence). The CDR3 DNA follows: TGCAGTGCTAGAGATGGGACAGGGGTCAATGAGCAGTTCTTC. It is translated as CSARDGTGVNEQFF.

The chain carries TRBV11-2 and TRBJ1-1, with unresolved D. The CDR3 totals 15 residues. Per germline, CDR1 SGHAT and CDR2 FQNNGV. V was trimmed by 5 bases and J by 0 bases, leaving 13 bases between them. The CDR3 is CASSVTAGLNTEAFF. Written as DNA, the CDR3 is TGTGCCAGCAGCGTGACGGCAGGATTGAACACTGAAGCTTTCTTT.

There are a few counts of this clonotype. The V call is TRBV10-3, the J call TRBJ2-1, with TRBD2 identical over 16 bases. Germline CDR1 reads ENHRY; CDR2 reads SYGVKD. The CDR3 is 18 residues long. The junction had 2 bases not matched to a gene; V was cut back by 2 bases and J by 1 base. The CDR3 spells CAISEGTSGGASYNEQFF. CDR3 bases: TGTGCCATCAGTGAGGGGACTAGCGGGGGGGCTTCCTACAATGAGCAGTTCTTC.

The chain uses TRBV27 and TRBJ2-1; 7 nucleotides agree with TRBD1. Germline-derived CDR1 and CDR2 are MNHEY and SMNVEV (reference sequence). This CDR3 contains 14 residues. Trimming cost V 6 bases and J 10 bases; bases outside gene matches: 12. The CDR3 sequence is CASSPTGTVHEQFF. The CDR3 DNA is TGTGCCAGCAGCCCCACCGGGACAGTCCACGAGCAGTTCTTC.

The CDR3 region has the DNA TGTGCCAGTAGTATGGCAAGGGTCAGGGCAGATACGCAGTATTTT. Its translation is CASSMARVRADTQYF. V gene TRBV19 combines with J gene TRBJ2-3; D possibly corresponds to TRBD1 (5 bases). Germline V gene data show CDR1 as LNHDA and CDR2 as SQIVND (reference sequence). V was clipped by 3 bases and J by 4 bases, with 14 bases between them. This CDR3 spans 15 amino acids.

This clonotype has just a few counts. V usage is TRBV20-1 and J usage is TRBJ1-1; no clear D. The germline V gene has CDR1 DFQATT and CDR2 SNEGSKA (reference sequence). Trimming shortened V by 3 bases and J by 1 base, and 12 bases separated the two germline ends. The CDR3 covers 14 residues. The CDR3 sequence is CSASRGLQNTEAFF. The CDR3 bases are TGCAGTGCTAGCAGAGGACTCCAGAACACTGAAGCTTTCTTT.

This clonotype has a handful of counts. The V gene is TRBV4-3, the J gene TRBJ2-7, with 8 bases identical to TRBD1. Per the germline V gene, CDR1 is LGHNA and CDR2 is YSLEER. The junction had 7 bases not matched to a gene; V was cut back by 0 bases and J by 3 bases. This CDR3 has 16 amino acids. CDR3 loop: CASSQDIQGADYEQYF. For the CDR3, the DNA is TGCGCCAGCAGCCAAGATATCCAGGGGGCGGACTACGAGCAGTACTTC.

A few counts support this clonotype. The rearrangement uses TRBV20-1 and TRBJ2-1; 10 bases match TRBD2. The CDR3 is 17 residues long. With V trimmed by 1 base and J by 0 bases, 6 bases remained unmatched. Germline V gene sequence: CDR1 DFQATT, CDR2 SNEGSKA (reference sequence). The DNA for the CDR3 is TGCAGTGCTAGAGTTACTAGCGGGGACCTCTCCTACAATGAGCAGTTCTTC. This gives the protein CSARVTSGDLSYNEQFF.

This chain joins TRBV12-3 or TRBV12-4 and TRBJ2-3; perhaps TRBD2 as D (5 bases). The CDR3 is 16 residues long. Trimming left V 0 bases short and J 0 bases short, with 10 bases between. The DNA of the CDR3 is TGTGCCAGCAGTTTAGCTCGAACGGGGAGCACAGATACGCAGTATTTT. Translation: CASSLARTGSTDTQYF.

V gene TRBV20-1 combines with J gene TRBJ1-1; D is undetermined. Trimming left V 5 bases short and J 4 bases short, with 17 bases between. Germline V lookup: CDR1 DFQATT, CDR2 SNEGSKA (reference sequence). There are 14 residues in the CDR3. The CDR3 sequence is CSAPTAATGTEAFF. In DNA form, the CDR3 reads TGCAGTGCTCCGACTGCCGCGACCGGCACTGAAGCTTTCTTT.